This T cell receptor beta chain was recorded in a study of shared clonotypes between healthy human individuals. Study-wide context: For every donor, three CD4 naive, three CD4 memory, two CD8 naive and one CD8 memory plates were used. Study-level findings and limits: Clonotypes not shared had lower generation probabilities than those common to all four donors. Larger estimated richness was generally seen in naive subsets than in memory subsets.

CDR1 is SGHVS, CDR2 FNYEAQ, per germline. V lost 0 bases to trimming and J lost 5 bases, with 10 bases between them. The CDR3 loop spans 14 amino acids. The assay ran at deep level. Sequenced by immunoSEQ multiplex PCR; TCRdb stores in-frame clones only, minus some. In the table there are about 2.2 million clones, roughly 91% of which are singletons. There are a few counts of this clone. Antigen specificity is unknown. It was CD45RO-negative cells, positively selected for CCR7, that made up naive CD8 cells, with terminally differentiated effector memory CD45RA+ cells excluded. What was sequenced was naive CD8+ T cells from PBMCs. V and J are TRBV7-6 and TRBJ2-5; unclear D gene. This TCR derives from a man in his late teens or twenties in good health. Some clones in this sample may be carry-over from other donors' samples. The CDR3 loop is CASSLAIGYETQYF. For the CDR3, the DNA is TGTGCCAGCAGCTTAGCAATTGGGTACGAGACCCAGTACTTC.